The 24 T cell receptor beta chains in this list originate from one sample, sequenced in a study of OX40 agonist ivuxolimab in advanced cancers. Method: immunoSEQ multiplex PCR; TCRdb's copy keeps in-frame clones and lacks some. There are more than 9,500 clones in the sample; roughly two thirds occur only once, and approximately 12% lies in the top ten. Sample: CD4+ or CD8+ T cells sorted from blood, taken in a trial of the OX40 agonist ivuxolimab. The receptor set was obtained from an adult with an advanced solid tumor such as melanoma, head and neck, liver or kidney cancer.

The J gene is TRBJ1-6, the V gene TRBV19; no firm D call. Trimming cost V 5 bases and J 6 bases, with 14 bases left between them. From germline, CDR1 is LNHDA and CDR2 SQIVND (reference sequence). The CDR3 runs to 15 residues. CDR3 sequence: CASSSNDGLNSPLHF. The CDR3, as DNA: TGTGCCAGTAGTTCCAACGACGGACTTAATTCACCCCTCCACTTT.

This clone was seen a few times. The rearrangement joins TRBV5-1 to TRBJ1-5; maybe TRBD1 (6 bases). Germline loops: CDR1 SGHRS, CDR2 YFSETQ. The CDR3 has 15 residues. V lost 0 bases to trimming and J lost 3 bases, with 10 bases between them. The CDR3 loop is CASSLDDRFNQPQHF. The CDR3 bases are TGCGCCAGCAGCTTGGATGACAGGTTCAATCAGCCCCAGCATTTT. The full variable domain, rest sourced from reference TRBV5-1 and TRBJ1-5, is KAGVTQTPRYLIKTRGQQVTLSCSPISGHRSVSWYQQTPGQGLQFLFEYFSETQRNKGNFPGRFSGRQFSNSRSEMNVSTLELGDSALYLCASSLDDRFNQPQHFGDGTRLSIL.

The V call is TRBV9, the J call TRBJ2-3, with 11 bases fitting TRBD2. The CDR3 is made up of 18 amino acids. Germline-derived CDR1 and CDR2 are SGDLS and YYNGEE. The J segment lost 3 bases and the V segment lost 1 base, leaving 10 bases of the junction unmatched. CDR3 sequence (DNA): TGTGCCAGCAGCGTACGTCCTACTAGCGGGAGTATGACAGATACGCAGTATTTT. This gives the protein CASSVRPTSGSMTDTQYF.

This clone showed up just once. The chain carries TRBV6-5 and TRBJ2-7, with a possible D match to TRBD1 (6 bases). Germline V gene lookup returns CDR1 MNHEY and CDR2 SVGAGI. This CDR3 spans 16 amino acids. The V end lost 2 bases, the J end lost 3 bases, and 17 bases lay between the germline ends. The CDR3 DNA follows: TGTGCCAGCAGTTACGGGGGCTCCGGCAACTACTACGAGCAGTACTTC. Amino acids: CASSYGGSGNYYEQYF.

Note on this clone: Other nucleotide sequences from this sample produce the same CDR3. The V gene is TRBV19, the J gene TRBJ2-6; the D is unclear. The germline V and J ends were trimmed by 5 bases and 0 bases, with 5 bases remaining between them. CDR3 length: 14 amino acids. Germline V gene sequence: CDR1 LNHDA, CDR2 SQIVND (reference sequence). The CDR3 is CASSYSSGANVLTF. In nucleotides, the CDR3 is TGTGCCAGTAGTTACAGCTCTGGGGCCAACGTCCTGACTTTC.

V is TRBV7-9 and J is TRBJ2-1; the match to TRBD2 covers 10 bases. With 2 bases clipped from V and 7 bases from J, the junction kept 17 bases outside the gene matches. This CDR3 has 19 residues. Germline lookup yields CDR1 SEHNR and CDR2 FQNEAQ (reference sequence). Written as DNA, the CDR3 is TGTGCCAGCAGCTTATCGTTTCCTAGCGGGAGTGAGGGAGGGAATGAGCAGTTCTTC. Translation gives CASSLSFPSGSEGGNEQFF. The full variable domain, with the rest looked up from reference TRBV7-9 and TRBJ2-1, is DTGVSQNPRHKITKRGQNVTFRCDPISEHNRLYWYRQTLGQGPEFLTYFQNEAQLEKSRLLSDRFSAERPKGSFSTLEIQRTEQGDSAMYLCASSLSFPSGSEGGNEQFFGPGTRLTVL.

The CDR3 sequence: CASSQTEDIQETQYF. In DNA, the CDR3 is TGTGCCAGCAGTCAAACAGAGGACATACAAGAGACCCAGTACTTC. The V gene is TRBV28, the J gene TRBJ2-5; D may be TRBD1 (5 bases). The CDR3 consists of 15 residues. V was shortened by 5 bases and J by 2 bases, with 15 bases between the two germline ends. CDR1 is MDHEN, CDR2 SYDVKM, per germline.

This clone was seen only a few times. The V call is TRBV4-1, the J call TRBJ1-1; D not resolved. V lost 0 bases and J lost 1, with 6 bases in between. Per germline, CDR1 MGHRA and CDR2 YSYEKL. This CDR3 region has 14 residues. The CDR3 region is CASSQDQQNTEAFF. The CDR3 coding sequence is TGCGCCAGCAGCCAAGACCAGCAGAACACTGAAGCTTTCTTT.

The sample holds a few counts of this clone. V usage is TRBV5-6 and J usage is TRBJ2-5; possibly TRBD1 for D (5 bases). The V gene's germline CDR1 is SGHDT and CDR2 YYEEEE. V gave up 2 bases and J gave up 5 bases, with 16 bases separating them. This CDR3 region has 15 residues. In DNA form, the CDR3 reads TGTGCCAGCAGCTTCATCAGGGCAGGGCTGGAGACCCAGTACTTC. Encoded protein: CASSFIRAGLETQYF. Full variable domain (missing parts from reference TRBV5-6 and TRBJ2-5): DAGVTQSPTHLIKTRGQQVTLRCSPKSGHDTVSWYQQALGQGPQFIFQYYEEEERQRGNFPDRFSGHQFPNYSSELNVNALLLGDSALYLCASSFIRAGLETQYFGPGTRLLVL.

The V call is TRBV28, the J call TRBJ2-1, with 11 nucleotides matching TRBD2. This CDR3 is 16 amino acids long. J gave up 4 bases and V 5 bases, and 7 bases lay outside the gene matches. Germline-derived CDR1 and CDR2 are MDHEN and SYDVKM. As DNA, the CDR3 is TGTGCCAGCAGTACCGGGACTAGCGGCATATACAATGAGCAGTTCTTC. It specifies CASSTGTSGIYNEQFF.

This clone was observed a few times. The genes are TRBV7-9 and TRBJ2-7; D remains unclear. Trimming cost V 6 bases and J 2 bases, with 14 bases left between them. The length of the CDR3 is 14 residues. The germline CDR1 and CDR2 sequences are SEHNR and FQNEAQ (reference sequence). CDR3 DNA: TGTGCCAGCAGTCTACTACTTCGTACCTACGAGCAGTACTTC. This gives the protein CASSLLLRTYEQYF.

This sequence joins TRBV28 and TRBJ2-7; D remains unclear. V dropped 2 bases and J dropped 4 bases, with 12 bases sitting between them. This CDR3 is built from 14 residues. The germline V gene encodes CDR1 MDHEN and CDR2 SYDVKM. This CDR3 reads CASSLTGTGYEQYF. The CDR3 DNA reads TGTGCCAGCAGTTTAACCGGAACCGGTTACGAGCAGTACTTC. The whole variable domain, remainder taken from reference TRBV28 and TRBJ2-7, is DVKVTQSSRYLVKRTGEKVFLECVQDMDHENMFWYRQDPGLGLRLIYFSYDVKMKEKGDIPEGYSVSREKKERFSLILESASTNQTSMYLCASSLTGTGYEQYFGPGTRLTVT.

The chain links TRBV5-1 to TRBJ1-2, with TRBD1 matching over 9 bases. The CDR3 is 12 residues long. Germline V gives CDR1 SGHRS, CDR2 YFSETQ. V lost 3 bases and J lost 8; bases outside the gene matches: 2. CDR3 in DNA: TGCGCCAGCAGCTGGGACAGGGTAGGCTACACCTTC. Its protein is CASSWDRVGYTF.

CDR3 in amino acids: CASSPSAGTEAFF. In nucleotides, the CDR3 is TGTGCCAGCAGCCCGTCGGCAGGCACTGAAGCTTTCTTT. The chain is built from TRBV5-4 and TRBJ1-1; D remains ambiguous. CDR3 size: 13 residues. Trimming removed 4 bases at V and 4 bases at J, with 11 bases between. Germline V CDR1 and CDR2: SGHNT, YYREEE (reference sequence).

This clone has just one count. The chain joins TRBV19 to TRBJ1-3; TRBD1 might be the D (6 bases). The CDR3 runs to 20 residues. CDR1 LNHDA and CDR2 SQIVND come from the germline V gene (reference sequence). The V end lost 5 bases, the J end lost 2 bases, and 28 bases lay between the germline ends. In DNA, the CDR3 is TGTGCCAGTAGTCCTCGCCGAAGGGGGAGGGGACAACTCCCTGGAAACACCATATATTTT. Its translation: CASSPRRRGRGQLPGNTIYF.

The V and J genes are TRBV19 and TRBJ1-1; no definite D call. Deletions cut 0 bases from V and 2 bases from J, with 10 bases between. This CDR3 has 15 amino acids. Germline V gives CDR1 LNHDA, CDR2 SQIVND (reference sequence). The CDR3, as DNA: TGTGCCAGTAGTATAGACCTCAGGAGTAACACTGAAGCTTTCTTT. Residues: CASSIDLRSNTEAFF.

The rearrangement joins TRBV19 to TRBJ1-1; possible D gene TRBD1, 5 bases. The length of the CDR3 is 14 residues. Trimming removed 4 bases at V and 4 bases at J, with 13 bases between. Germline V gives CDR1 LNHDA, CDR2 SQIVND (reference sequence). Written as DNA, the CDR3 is TGTGCCAGTAGTACTGACTTGGGGGGCACTGAAGCTTTCTTT. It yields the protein CASSTDLGGTEAFF.

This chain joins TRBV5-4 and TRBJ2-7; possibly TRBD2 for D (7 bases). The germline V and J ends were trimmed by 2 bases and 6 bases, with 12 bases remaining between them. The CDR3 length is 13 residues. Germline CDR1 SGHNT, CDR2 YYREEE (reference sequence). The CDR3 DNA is TGTGCCAGCAGCTTCTTGGGGGGGCGCGAGCAGTACTTC. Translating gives CASSFLGGREQYF. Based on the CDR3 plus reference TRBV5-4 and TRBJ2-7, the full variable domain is ETGVTQSPTHLIKTRGQQVTLRCSSQSGHNTVSWYQQALGQGPQFIFQYYREEENGRGNFPPRFSGLQFPNYSSELNVNALELDDSALYLCASSFLGGREQYFGPGTRLTVT.

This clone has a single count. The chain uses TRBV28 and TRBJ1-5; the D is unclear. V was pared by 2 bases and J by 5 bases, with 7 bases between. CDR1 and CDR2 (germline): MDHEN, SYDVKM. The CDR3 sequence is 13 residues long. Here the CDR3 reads CASSLVGYQPQHF. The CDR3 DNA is TGTGCCAGCAGTTTAGTCGGGTATCAGCCCCAGCATTTT.

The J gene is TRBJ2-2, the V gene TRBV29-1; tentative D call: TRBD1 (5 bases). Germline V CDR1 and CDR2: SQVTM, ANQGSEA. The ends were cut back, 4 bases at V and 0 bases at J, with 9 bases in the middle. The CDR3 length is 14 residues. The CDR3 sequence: CSVVTDANTGELFF. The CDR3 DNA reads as TGCAGCGTTGTGACAGATGCGAACACCGGGGAGCTGTTTTTT.

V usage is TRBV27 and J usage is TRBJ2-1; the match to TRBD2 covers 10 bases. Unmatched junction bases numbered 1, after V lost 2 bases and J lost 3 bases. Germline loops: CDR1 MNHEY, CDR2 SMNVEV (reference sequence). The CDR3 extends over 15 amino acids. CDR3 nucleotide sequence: TGTGCCAGCAGTTTAGTAGCGGGGGGCTACAATGAGCAGTTCTTC. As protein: CASSLVAGGYNEQFF.

The CDR3 DNA is TGTGCCAGCCGTCCCCGGCACAGCTCCTACGAGCAGTACTTC. This sequence encodes CASRPRHSSYEQYF. J is TRBJ2-7 and V is TRBV28; D is unclear. Trimming removed 8 bases from V and 0 bases from J, with 14 bases in between. This CDR3 has 14 amino acids. Germline CDR1 and CDR2: MDHEN and SYDVKM.

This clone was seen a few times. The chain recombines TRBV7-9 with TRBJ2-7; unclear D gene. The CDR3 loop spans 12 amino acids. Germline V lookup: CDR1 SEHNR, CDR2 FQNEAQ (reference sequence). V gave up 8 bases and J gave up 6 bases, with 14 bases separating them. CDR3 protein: CASWDVYGEQYF. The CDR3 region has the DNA TGTGCCAGCTGGGATGTCTACGGCGAGCAGTACTTC.

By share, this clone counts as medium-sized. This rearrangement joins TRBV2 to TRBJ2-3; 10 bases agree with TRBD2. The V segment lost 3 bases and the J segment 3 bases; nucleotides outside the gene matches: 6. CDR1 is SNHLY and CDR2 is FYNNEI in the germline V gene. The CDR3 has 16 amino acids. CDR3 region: CASSDIAGGMTDTQYF. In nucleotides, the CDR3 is TGTGCCAGCAGTGATATAGCGGGGGGAATGACAGATACGCAGTATTTT.